Below are 5 T cell receptor beta chains sequenced from a single sample in a study of cytomegalovirus exposure and HLA in healthy donors. PCR was performed using 60 Vbeta and 13 Jbeta primers. TCRdb keeps only in-frame clones here, not all; method: immunoSEQ multiplex PCR. The sample consists of 60,000 to 95,000 clones, approximately 80% of them appearing once. Sequencing used PBMCs. The origin of the receptors is a man aged 65-85 years in good health and CMV-seropositive.

V gene TRBV27 combines with J gene TRBJ2-5; TRBD1 matches 7 bases. CDR1 is MNHEY, CDR2 SMNVEV, per germline (reference sequence). V shed 5 bases, J shed 1 base, and the junction held 4 bases outside the gene matches. The CDR3 has 14 residues. CDR3 nucleotides: TGTGCCAGCAGTACGGGACAGAGCCAAGAGACCCAGTACTTC. As protein: CASSTGQSQETQYF.

The chain uses TRBV4-1 and TRBJ2-3; 8 bases align to TRBD1. The J segment lost 2 bases and the V segment lost 0 bases, leaving 16 bases of the junction unmatched. CDR3 length: 20 amino acids. CDR1 and CDR2 (germline): MGHRA, YSYEKL. CDR3 protein: CASSQEIGGQGNFYTDTQYF. In DNA form, the CDR3 reads TGCGCCAGCAGCCAAGAAATTGGCGGACAGGGCAATTTCTACACAGATACGCAGTATTTT.

This clone has a handful of counts. The chain is built from TRBV4-3 and TRBJ1-1; D remains unclear. CDR1 and CDR2 (germline): LGHNA, YSLEER. Deletions cut 1 base from V and 3 bases from J, with 6 bases between. This CDR3 is 13 amino acids long. CDR3 DNA: TGCGCCAGCAGCCAAGCAACAGACACTGAAGCTTTCTTT. It translates to CASSQATDTEAFF.

The J gene is TRBJ2-7, the V gene TRBV30; D perhaps matches TRBD1 (7 bases). The V gene's germline CDR1 is GTSNPN and CDR2 SVGIG (reference sequence). V was pared by 1 base and J by 7 bases, with 17 bases between. The CDR3 spans 14 residues. DNA for the CDR3: TGTGCCTGGAGTGCGCTTGACAGGGCGGGGGAGCAGTACTTC. Amino acids: CAWSALDRAGEQYF. Using reference TRBV30 and TRBJ2-7 for the parts outside the CDR3, the full variable domain is SQTIHQWPATLVQPVGSPLSLECTVEGTSNPNLYWYRQAAGRGLQLLFYSVGIGQISSEVPQNLSASRPQDRQFILSSKKLLLSDSGFYLCAWSALDRAGEQYFGPGTRLTVT.

The chain couples TRBV30 to TRBJ2-7, with 7 bases fitting TRBD2. Trimming at V came to 5 bases and at J to 5 bases, leaving 9 bases not matched to a gene. The CDR3 has 13 residues. Germline V gene lookup returns CDR1 GTSNPN and CDR2 SVGIG (reference sequence). CDR3 protein: CAWAKGGSDEQYF. The DNA for the CDR3 is TGTGCCTGGGCCAAAGGCGGGAGTGACGAGCAGTACTTC.